This is a list of T cell receptor beta chains from one sample in a study of T cells in Graves' hyperthyroidism and ophthalmopathy. TCRdb reprocessed the multiplex PCR reads with MiXCR, giving one entry per CDR3 protein. The sample has almost 350,000 distinct CDR3 sequences, 15% to 20% seen once; the top ten hold 15%. The sample comprised blood. These TCRs come from a woman in her thirties or forties with Graves' ophthalmopathy. Both conserved end residues are part of each CDR3. Each record gives: CDR3 protein, V gene.

cdr3_aa: CASSYPLAGAALAKNIQYF
v_call: TRBV6-5

cdr3_aa: CASSLGLAGGPETQYF
v_call: TRBV5-1

cdr3_aa: CASIPGPRGNTEAFF
v_call: TRBV5-6

cdr3_aa: CASSLRLAGTTGELFF
v_call: TRBV5-1

cdr3_aa: CASTADRIYGYTF
v_call: TRBV28

cdr3_aa: CASSLDGETQYF
v_call: TRBV7-9

cdr3_aa: CASSFPTFTGPYNQPQHF
v_call: TRBV27

cdr3_aa: CASSENIPGQGTYKPYEQYF
v_call: TRBV6-7

cdr3_aa: CSARDYGRPTYEQYF
v_call: TRBV20-1

cdr3_aa: CASSYGASTYEQYF
v_call: TRBV6-5

cdr3_aa: CSVELVNTEAFF
v_call: TRBV29-1

cdr3_aa: CASSFLGELFF
v_call: TRBV28

cdr3_aa: CASSFGPGGYEQYF
v_call: TRBV11-2

cdr3_aa: CASNRGGEPNYGYTF
v_call: TRBV7-2

cdr3_aa: CASSATDYGYTF
v_call: TRBV6-1

cdr3_aa: CATKDSHNYGYTF
v_call: TRBV24-1

cdr3_aa: CASSIQGRNAEAFF
v_call: TRBV28

cdr3_aa: CASRADQETQYF
v_call: TRBV2

cdr3_aa: CASSTFGQEGIEYF
v_call: TRBV6-1

cdr3_aa: CASSVGQQNIQYF
v_call: TRBV9

cdr3_aa: CASSSPRGAGTEAFF
v_call: TRBV6-5

cdr3_aa: CASSPQRGNQETQYF
v_call: TRBV7-3

cdr3_aa: CASSIRGRTEQYF
v_call: TRBV28

cdr3_aa: CSARGMTGADKQYF
v_call: TRBV20-1

cdr3_aa: CASMAGATGELFF
v_call: TRBV6-1

cdr3_aa: CASRGTGAQNTGELFF
v_call: TRBV6-2/TRBV6-3

cdr3_aa: CASSRDRDNYGYTF
v_call: TRBV9

cdr3_aa: CASSQTGGLSHNSPLHF
v_call: TRBV6-5

cdr3_aa: CASRRRESTGELFF
v_call: TRBV13

cdr3_aa: CSARDSRIKGEAFF
v_call: TRBV20-1